Described below is a single T cell receptor beta chain sequence and its context. This CDR3 region has 14 residues. Germline V gives CDR1 MNHEY, CDR2 SMNVEV (reference sequence). V was clipped by 10 bases and J by 1 base; unmatched bases: 6. This entry is derived from a study of blood T cell repertoires in COVID-19. Measured with immunoSEQ multiplex PCR; TCRdb has only the in-frame clones, and not every one. The data show some 150,000 clones, 75% to 80% seen once. This receptor was obtained from a woman between 45 and 65 years old who had recovered from COVID-19. This chain uses TRBV27 with TRBJ2-3, with TRBD1 matching 9 bases. The source material was PBMCs or T cells enriched from blood (not recorded which). The CDR3 sequence: CAISRDRGTDTQYF. The CDR3 coding sequence is TGTGCCATAAGCCGGGACAGGGGCACAGATACGCAGTATTTT.